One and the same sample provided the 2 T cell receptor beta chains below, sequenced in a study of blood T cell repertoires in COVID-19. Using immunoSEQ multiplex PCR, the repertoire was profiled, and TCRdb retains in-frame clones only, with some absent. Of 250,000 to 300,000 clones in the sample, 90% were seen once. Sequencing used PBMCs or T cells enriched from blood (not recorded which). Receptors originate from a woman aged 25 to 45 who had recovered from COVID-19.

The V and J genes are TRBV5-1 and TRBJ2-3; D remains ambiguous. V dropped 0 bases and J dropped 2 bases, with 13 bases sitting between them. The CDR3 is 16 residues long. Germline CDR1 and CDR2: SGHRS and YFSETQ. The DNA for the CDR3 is TGCGCCAGCAGCTTGGGAAGACACTTTAACACAGATACGCAGTATTTT. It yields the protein CASSLGRHFNTDTQYF.

The CDR3 sequence: CASSGTGGYEQYF. CDR3 nucleotides: TGTGCCAGCTCCGGGACAGGGGGCTACGAGCAGTACTTC. V is TRBV18 and J is TRBJ2-7, with 11 bases matching TRBD1. This CDR3 contains 13 residues. J was trimmed by 3 bases and V by 6 bases; bases with no gene match: 1. CDR1 KGHSH and CDR2 LQKENI come from the germline V gene. Variable domain in full (rest from reference TRBV18 and TRBJ2-7): NAGVMQNPRHLVRRRGQEARLRCSPMKGHSHVYWYRQLPEEGLKFMVYLQKENIIDESGMPKERFSAEFPKEGPSILRIQQVVRGDSAAYFCASSGTGGYEQYFGPGTRLTVT.